These 21 T cell receptor beta chains came from one sample sequenced in a study of cytomegalovirus exposure and HLA in healthy donors. Use of 60 Vbeta and 13 Jbeta primers characterized the PCR. TCRdb's table, derived via immunoSEQ multiplex PCR, lists solely in-frame clones and lacks some. The data contain approximately 110,000 clones, 60% to 85% of them singletons. Sequencing was performed on PBMCs. These receptor sequences come from a female donor in good health and CMV-seropositive.

The table lists this clone with a few counts. The chain has TRBV6-5 and TRBJ2-7; TRBD1 matches 10 bases. The CDR3 contains 15 residues. Germline V gene sequence: CDR1 MNHEY, CDR2 SVGAGI. The V and J ends lost 6 bases and 5 bases, in that order; junction bases with no gene match: 10. CDR3 sequence: CASRPGQGIGNEQYF. Here the CDR3 DNA reads TGTGCCAGCAGACCGGGACAGGGGATTGGGAACGAGCAGTACTTC.

There are a few counts of this clone. V and J are TRBV2 and TRBJ2-7, with a tentative D call TRBD1 (6 bases). Germline-derived CDR1 and CDR2 are SNHLY and FYNNEI. There are 17 residues in the CDR3. Trimming left V 1 base short and J 5 bases short, with 21 bases between. The DNA of the CDR3 is TGTGCCAGCAGTGAAGTCTGGGGACACCGGGGCGTCCACGAGCAGTACTTC. Its protein is CASSEVWGHRGVHEQYF.

The chain is built from TRBV18 and TRBJ2-3; TRBD1 is a possible D gene (6 bases). Trimming pared 3 bases from V and 1 base from J, leaving 14 bases between. This CDR3 region has 16 residues. Germline CDR1 is KGHSH and CDR2 is LQKENI. CDR3 bases: TGTGCCAGCTCACCGTCGACAGGTTCAGGCACAGATACGCAGTATTTT. Residues: CASSPSTGSGTDTQYF.

The rearrangement joins TRBV5-1 to TRBJ2-2, with TRBD1 as a possible D gene (8 bases). CDR3 length equals 18 residues. The V end was cut by 4 bases, the J end by 0 bases, with 19 bases between. CDR1 and CDR2 from the germline V gene are SGHRS and YFSETQ. The CDR3 here is CASSPGQGGFSNTGELFF. CDR3 nucleotides: TGCGCCAGCAGCCCAGGACAGGGAGGGTTTTCGAACACCGGGGAGCTGTTTTTT.

The rearrangement uses TRBV7-9 and TRBJ1-1; the match to TRBD1 covers 8 bases. Germline CDR1 SEHNR, CDR2 FQNEAQ (reference sequence). V dropped 1 base and J dropped 4; count of bases not matched to a gene: 5. This CDR3 spans 15 amino acids. DNA of the CDR3: TGTGCCAGCAGCTTAGGGACAGGGCGGGGCACTGAAGCTTTCTTT. Protein product: CASSLGTGRGTEAFF.

There are many counts of this clone. The rearrangement uses TRBV27 and TRBJ2-1; D might be TRBD2 (5 bases). Trimming took 1 base from V and 7 from J, leaving 11 bases between them. Germline CDR1 is MNHEY and CDR2 is SMNVEV (reference sequence). This CDR3 comprises 14 residues. CDR3 sequence reads: CASSLLASSNEQFF. For the CDR3, the DNA is TGTGCCAGCAGTTTATTGGCTAGCTCGAATGAGCAGTTCTTC.

The J gene is TRBJ2-5, the V gene TRBV7-9; D call uncertain. Per the germline V gene, CDR1 is SEHNR and CDR2 is FQNEAQ (reference sequence). The CDR3 runs 13 residues. The V end was cut by 8 bases, the J end by 0 bases, with 10 bases between. This CDR3 reads CASLTEYQETQYF. CDR3 DNA sequence: TGTGCCAGCTTAACAGAGTACCAAGAGACCCAGTACTTC.

This clone came up once. This sequence joins TRBV7-6 and TRBJ2-7, with TRBD2 identical over 9 bases. Germline V gene lookup returns CDR1 SGHVS and CDR2 FNYEAQ. V lost 1 base and J lost 5; bases outside the gene matches: 9. The CDR3 contains 16 residues. In nucleotides, the CDR3 is TGTGCCAGCAGCTTAGGCGGGGCGGGAGGGTGGCACGAGCAGTACTTC. This translates into CASSLGGAGGWHEQYF. The full variable domain, with the rest looked up from reference TRBV7-6 and TRBJ2-7, is GAGVSQSPRYKVTKRGQDVALRCDPISGHVSLYWYRQALGQGPEFLTYFNYEAQQDKSGLPNDRFSAERPEGSISTLTIQRTEQRDSAMYRCASSLGGAGGWHEQYFGPGTRLTVT.

This clone was seen a single time. The chain employs TRBV6-1 and TRBJ1-5; TRBD1 is a possible D gene (5 bases). Germline V CDR1 and CDR2: MNHNS, SASEGT. The CDR3 has 15 residues. V lost 5 bases and J lost 3, with 14 bases in between. CDR3 amino acids: CASSPRGEYNQPQHF. The DNA of the CDR3 is TGTGCCAGCAGTCCGCGGGGGGAGTACAATCAGCCCCAGCATTTT.

The chain employs TRBV5-1 and TRBJ2-1; tentative D call: TRBD2 (5 bases). There are 15 residues in the CDR3. The germline gives CDR1 SGHRS, CDR2 YFSETQ. Deletions cut 4 bases from V and 0 bases from J, with 11 bases between. CDR3 in DNA: TGCGCCAGCAGCCCGCTAGCCAGCTCCTACAATGAGCAGTTCTTC. Translating it yields CASSPLASSYNEQFF.

The chain recombines TRBV5-1 with TRBJ2-5; 9 bases are a match to TRBD2. V shed 2 bases, J shed 4 bases, and the junction held 6 bases outside the gene matches. There are 15 residues in the CDR3. Germline CDR1 is SGHRS and CDR2 is YFSETQ. The DNA for the CDR3 is TGCGCCAGCAGCTTATCGCGGGAGGGCTCAGAGACCCAGTACTTC. It yields the protein CASSLSREGSETQYF.

The chain carries TRBV15 and TRBJ2-5; perhaps TRBD2 as D (5 bases). The CDR3 spans 15 residues. V lost 0 bases, J lost 1 base, and 9 bases lay in between. Germline V gene sequence: CDR1 LNHNV, CDR2 YYDKDF (reference sequence). This CDR3 reads CATSRDARAQETQYF. CDR3 in DNA: TGTGCCACCAGCAGAGATGCGAGGGCCCAAGAGACCCAGTACTTC.

The genes are TRBV7-9 and TRBJ2-1; D possibly corresponds to TRBD2 (6 bases). The CDR3 runs 15 residues. Per germline, CDR1 SEHNR and CDR2 FQNEAQ (reference sequence). Trimming removed 3 bases at V and 6 bases at J, with 15 bases between. The CDR3 nucleotides are TGTGCCAGCAGCTTGACCGAGCCCGGGGGCAATGAGCAGTTCTTC. Protein: CASSLTEPGGNEQFF.

The gene calls are TRBV6-5 and TRBJ1-2, with 7 bases matching TRBD1. Germline V gives CDR1 MNHEY, CDR2 SVGAGI. The CDR3 covers 14 residues. V shed 0 bases, J shed 9 bases, and the junction held 7 bases outside the gene matches. CDR3 amino acids: CASSYSGDSLRYTF. The CDR3 region has the DNA TGTGCCAGCAGTTACTCGGGGGACAGCCTTCGCTACACCTTC.

The rearrangement joins TRBV2 to TRBJ1-1; D uncertain. CDR1 and CDR2 (germline): SNHLY, FYNNEI. This CDR3 has 15 amino acids. The V end lost 6 bases, the J end lost 6 bases, and 20 bases lay between the germline ends. CDR3 region: CASRNDGLRRAEAFF. The DNA for the CDR3 is TGTGCCAGCAGGAACGACGGACTGAGGAGGGCTGAAGCTTTCTTT. The entire variable domain, with the rest obtained from reference TRBV2 and TRBJ1-1, is as follows: EPEVTQTPSHQVTQMGQEVILRCVPISNHLYFYWYRQILGQKVEFLVSFYNNEISEKSEIFDDQFSVERPDGSNFTLKIRSTKLEDSAMYFCASRNDGLRRAEAFFGQGTRLTVV.

This clone was found a few times. V usage is TRBV7-3 and J usage is TRBJ2-7, with 8 bases aligning to TRBD1. There are 15 residues in the CDR3. Germline CDR1 SGHTA, CDR2 FQGTGA. The V and J ends lost 3 bases and 2 bases, in that order; junction bases with no gene match: 6. The CDR3 nucleotides read TGTGCCAGCAGCTTCATGGACAGGGTCACCTACGAGCAGTACTTC. It specifies CASSFMDRVTYEQYF.

V usage is TRBV19 and J usage is TRBJ1-1; D may be TRBD1 (5 bases). V was clipped by 7 bases and J by 0 bases, with 9 bases between them. CDR3 size: 13 residues. Germline V gene lookup returns CDR1 LNHDA and CDR2 SQIVND (reference sequence). In DNA form, the CDR3 reads TGTGCCAGTACAGGGCCGATGAACACTGAAGCTTTCTTT. It codes for CASTGPMNTEAFF.

This clone was detected once. The chain combines TRBV5-1 with TRBJ2-1; D possibly corresponds to TRBD2 (5 bases). Germline assignment: CDR1 SGHRS and CDR2 YFSETQ. The CDR3 covers 15 residues. V dropped 1 base and J dropped 13 bases, with 21 bases sitting between them. CDR3: CASSLRRVTPMVQFF. CDR3 coding DNA: TGCGCCAGCAGCTTGAGGCGGGTAACCCCCATGGTCCAGTTCTTC.

In nucleotides, the CDR3 is TGTGCCTGGAGTGTACTAGCGGGAGACACCGGGGAGCTGTTTTTT. Protein: CAWSVLAGDTGELFF. V and J are TRBV30 and TRBJ2-2; the match to TRBD2 covers 11 bases. Germline trimming cut 0 bases from V and 3 bases from J; bases unmatched to any gene: 0. The V gene's germline CDR1 is GTSNPN and CDR2 SVGIG (reference sequence). This CDR3 comprises 15 residues. The whole variable domain, remainder taken from reference TRBV30 and TRBJ2-2, is SQTIHQWPATLVQPVGSPLSLECTVEGTSNPNLYWYRQAAGRGLQLLFYSVGIGQISSEVPQNLSASRPQDRQFILSSKKLLLSDSGFYLCAWSVLAGDTGELFFGEGSRLTVL.

The V gene is TRBV28, the J gene TRBJ2-3; 7 bases are a match to TRBD2. Per the germline V gene, CDR1 is MDHEN and CDR2 is SYDVKM. The CDR3 runs to 15 residues. The V segment lost 3 bases and the J segment 0 bases; nucleotides outside the gene matches: 3. The CDR3 spells CASSLGGSSTDTQYF. In DNA, the CDR3 is TGTGCCAGCAGTTTGGGGGGGTCCAGCACAGATACGCAGTATTTT.

The V call is TRBV4-1, the J call TRBJ2-1; tentatively, D is TRBD2 (5 bases). This CDR3 region has 15 residues. V shed 3 bases and J shed 6 bases, with 15 bases lying between them. Germline V CDR1 and CDR2: MGHRA, YSYEKL. The CDR3 spells CASSHGPWAGNEQFF. The CDR3 nucleotides read TGCGCCAGCAGCCATGGACCCTGGGCGGGCAATGAGCAGTTCTTC.